The 29 T cell receptor beta chains given below trace back to one sample, sequenced in a study of T-cell memory formation after mild COVID-19. MiXCR was run by TCRdb on the 5' RACE reads, yielding one entry per CDR3 protein. This sample has 250,000 to 400,000 distinct CDR3 sequences, with around an eighth found just once. The specimen sequenced was PBMCs or a T cell subset sorted from them (not recorded which). These receptors all come from a young man who had mild COVID-19 (a few samples of this study predate the infection). Cell type and time point are not known.

In this sample, this clonotype turned up a few times. This chain connects TRBV20-1 to TRBJ1-1; maybe TRBD1 (5 bases). The CDR3 length is 16 residues. In germline, CDR1 is DFQATT, CDR2 SNEGSKA (reference sequence). V gave up 0 bases and J gave up 5 bases, with 19 bases separating them. CDR3 sequence (DNA): TGCAGTGCTAGAGATCTAGCGGGACCGAGGAGGACTGAAGCTTTCTTT. It translates to CSARDLAGPRRTEAFF.

There are a few counts of this clonotype. The chain uses TRBV28 and TRBJ2-7, with TRBD2 identical over 8 bases. The V gene end was trimmed by 5 bases and the J gene end by 5 bases; junction bases not matched to a gene: 5. Germline loops: CDR1 MDHEN, CDR2 SYDVKM. This CDR3 has 13 amino acids. CDR3 sequence (DNA): TGTGCCAGCAGTCGGGGGGGAAAGGACGAGCAGTACGTC. Its translation: CASSRGGKDEQYV.

This clonotype was seen repeatedly, ten times or more. The V and J genes are TRBV4-2 and TRBJ1-5, with TRBD1 matching 8 bases. The CDR3 consists of 16 residues. The V and J ends lost 0 bases and 5 bases, in that order; junction bases with no gene match: 6. CDR1 is LGHNA, CDR2 YNFKEQ, per germline. The DNA of the CDR3 is TGTGCCAGCAGCCAAGATCTGCAGGGGGCTTATCAGCCCCAGCATTTT. This sequence encodes CASSQDLQGAYQPQHF.

This clonotype was counted many times. V usage is TRBV7-2 and J usage is TRBJ2-4; D call uncertain. CDR3 size: 16 residues. V shed 1 base and J shed 4 bases, with 14 bases lying between them. Germline V CDR1 and CDR2: SGHTA, FQGNSA. The CDR3, as DNA: TGTGCCAGCAGCTTAGTGCGTAGCACCTTTAAAAACATTCAGTACTTC. Amino acid sequence: CASSLVRSTFKNIQYF.

In this sample, this clonotype turned up a few times. This chain links TRBV5-1 with TRBJ2-3; 14 nucleotides agree with TRBD2. Germline V gene data show CDR1 as SGHRS and CDR2 as YFSETQ. CDR3 length: 18 residues. V was clipped by 4 bases and J by 0 bases; unmatched bases: 7. The CDR3 spells CASSLPTSGGASTDTQYF. The DNA of the CDR3 is TGCGCCAGCAGCCTACCGACTAGCGGGGGGGCTAGCACAGATACGCAGTATTTT.

This chain links TRBV19 with TRBJ1-1; 8 bases agree with TRBD1. J was trimmed by 11 bases and V by 2 bases; bases with no gene match: 7. CDR1 LNHDA and CDR2 SQIVND come from the germline V gene (reference sequence). The CDR3 loop spans 13 amino acids. CDR3 DNA: TGTGCCAGTAGTATATCCGGGACAGGAGGCGCTTTCTTT. This codes for CASSISGTGGAFF.

This clonotype appeared a few times. The V call is TRBV15, the J call TRBJ1-5; 9 positions match TRBD1. In germline, CDR1 is LNHNV, CDR2 YYDKDF (reference sequence). The CDR3 covers 16 residues. V was clipped by 1 base and J by 4 bases; unmatched bases: 5. For the CDR3, the DNA is TGTGCCACCAGCAGAGGGGACAGGGCTGGGAATCAGCCCCAGCATTTT. Amino acids: CATSRGDRAGNQPQHF.

The V gene is TRBV5-1, the J gene TRBJ2-7, with D hard to call. The germline CDR1 and CDR2 sequences are SGHRS and YFSETQ. V was shortened by 2 bases and J by 2 bases, with 11 bases between the two germline ends. This CDR3 has 14 residues. CDR3 DNA sequence: TGCGCCAGCAGCTTAGATGGAACGACCTACGAGCAGTACTTC. Amino acid sequence: CASSLDGTTYEQYF.

This clonotype has ten or more counts. This chain links TRBV12-3 or TRBV12-4 with TRBJ2-2; D might be TRBD2 (5 bases). The CDR3 is 14 amino acids. V was cut by 3 bases and J by 3 bases, with 8 bases left in between. In DNA, the CDR3 is TGTGCCAGCAGTTTTATGCGGGACACCGGGGAGCTGTTTTTT. Amino acids: CASSFMRDTGELFF.

This clonotype came up a few times. The rearrangement uses TRBV6-5 and TRBJ1-1; D gene unclear. V was cut by 2 bases and J by 7 bases, with 14 bases left in between. The CDR3 loop spans 14 amino acids. Germline V gene lookup returns CDR1 MNHEY and CDR2 SVGAGI. CDR3 nucleotide sequence: TGTGCCAGCAGTTACCGTTACAAACTAGGTGAAGCTTTCTTT. Its protein product is CASSYRYKLGEAFF.

This clonotype was counted only a few times. The rearrangement joins TRBV6-5 to TRBJ2-7; 9 nucleotides align to TRBD1. Germline CDR1 and CDR2: MNHEY and SVGAGI. The CDR3 spans 14 residues. J gave up 5 bases and V 6 bases, and 8 bases lay outside the gene matches. The CDR3 DNA is TGTGCCAGCAGACAGGGACAGGGTCGTAACGAGCAGTACTTC. This gives the protein CASRQGQGRNEQYF.

This chain connects TRBV20-1 to TRBJ2-4; 8 bases are a match to TRBD2. Losses at the gene ends were 6 bases for V and 4 bases for J; bases not matched to a gene: 8. This CDR3 region has 14 residues. CDR1 and CDR2 from the germline V gene are DFQATT and SNEGSKA (reference sequence). The CDR3 here is CSAPGGAVKNIQYF. The CDR3 nucleotides read TGCAGTGCCCCGGGGGGGGCCGTAAAAAACATTCAGTACTTC.

This clonotype has just a few counts. The gene calls are TRBV5-1 and TRBJ1-1, with 11 bases matching TRBD1. This CDR3 has 15 amino acids. From germline, CDR1 is SGHRS and CDR2 YFSETQ. Trimming removed 3 bases from V and 8 bases from J; junction bases left unmatched: 9. The CDR3 spells CASSSGQGVVREAFF. In nucleotides, the CDR3 is TGCGCCAGCAGCTCGGGACAGGGGGTTGTAAGGGAAGCTTTCTTT.

The J gene is TRBJ2-6, the V gene TRBV4-3, with D possibly being TRBD1 (5 bases). The CDR3 spans 17 residues. Per germline, CDR1 LGHNA and CDR2 YSLEER. V was trimmed by 1 base and J by 3 bases, leaving 13 bases between them. CDR3 sequence: CASSQGAFRVGANVLTF. In nucleotides, the CDR3 is TGCGCCAGCAGCCAAGGAGCGTTCAGGGTTGGGGCCAACGTCCTGACTTTC.

The chain employs TRBV29-1 and TRBJ1-1; D is undetermined. The CDR3 is made up of 14 amino acids. V gave up 3 bases and J gave up 4 bases, with 15 bases separating them. Germline CDR1 is SQVTM and CDR2 is ANQGSEA. The CDR3 loop reads CSVDFGEYSTEAFF. CDR3 nucleotide sequence: TGCAGCGTTGACTTCGGGGAATATAGCACTGAAGCTTTCTTT.

The genes are TRBV10-3 and TRBJ2-2; D remains ambiguous. V shed 4 bases and J shed 4 bases, with 1 base lying between them. Germline V lookup: CDR1 ENHRY, CDR2 SYGVKD. CDR3 size: 11 residues. CDR3: CAISGTGELFF. The CDR3 bases are TGTGCCATCAGTGGCACCGGGGAGCTGTTTTTT.

This clonotype turned up a few times. The chain joins TRBV11-2 to TRBJ2-1; tentatively, D is TRBD1 (6 bases). Between the trimmed V and J ends, which lost 2 bases and 7 bases, there was a span of 12 bases. The germline V gene has CDR1 SGHAT and CDR2 FQNNGV. This CDR3 comprises 14 residues. CDR3 in DNA: TGTGCCAGCAGCTTAATCAGGGGCTTGAATGAGCAGTTCTTC. It yields the protein CASSLIRGLNEQFF. Drawing the rest from reference TRBV11-2 and TRBJ2-1, the complete variable domain is EAGVAQSPRYKIIEKRQSVAFWCNPISGHATLYWYQQILGQGPKLLIQFQNNGVVDDSQLPKDRFSAERLKGVDSTLKIQPAKLEDSAVYLCASSLIRGLNEQFFGPGTRLTVL.

This clonotype was seen at least ten times. The chain is built from TRBV7-2 and TRBJ2-2; D assignment may be TRBD1 or TRBD2 (5 bases each). CDR3 length: 15 residues. V dropped 4 bases and J dropped 5 bases, with 14 bases sitting between them. Germline V gene lookup returns CDR1 SGHTA and CDR2 FQGNSA. CDR3 in amino acids: CASSSPRQRTGELFF. CDR3 DNA: TGTGCCAGCAGCTCCCCCCGACAGCGGACCGGGGAGCTGTTTTTT.

This clonotype was counted a few times. The rearrangement joins TRBV7-2 to TRBJ2-1; 7 bases match TRBD2. The junction had 4 bases not matched to a gene; V was cut back by 0 bases and J by 8 bases. Germline V lookup: CDR1 SGHTA, CDR2 FQGNSA. There are 14 residues in the CDR3. CDR3 DNA sequence: TGTGCCAGCAGCTTAGCGGGGAGGGGTGATGAGCAGTTCTTC. It specifies CASSLAGRGDEQFF.

This clonotype was seen a few times. This chain links TRBV5-1 with TRBJ2-3; possible D gene TRBD2, 6 bases. The CDR3 runs to 15 residues. Trimming shortened V by 6 bases and J by 0 bases, and 14 bases separated the two germline ends. Per the germline V gene, CDR1 is SGHRS and CDR2 is YFSETQ. This chain's CDR3 is CASTGPGTSTDTQYF. CDR3 DNA sequence: TGCGCCAGCACCGGGCCGGGGACTAGCACAGATACGCAGTATTTT. The variable domain in full, completed from reference TRBV5-1 and TRBJ2-3, reads KAGVTQTPRYLIKTRGQQVTLSCSPISGHRSVSWYQQTPGQGLQFLFEYFSETQRNKGNFPGRFSGRQFSNSRSEMNVSTLELGDSALYLCASTGPGTSTDTQYFGPGTRLTVL.

The chain recombines TRBV5-1 with TRBJ1-6; D is unclear. The germline gives CDR1 SGHRS, CDR2 YFSETQ. The ends were cut back, 3 bases at V and 0 bases at J, with 13 bases in the middle. CDR3 length: 17 residues. CDR3 loop: CASSSVALSSYNSPLHF. DNA for the CDR3: TGCGCCAGCAGCTCGGTGGCCCTGAGCTCCTATAATTCACCCCTCCACTTT.

The V call is TRBV5-5, the J call TRBJ2-1; D is possibly TRBD1 (6 bases). This CDR3 region has 16 residues. The V and J ends lost 0 bases and 2 bases respectively, with 12 bases between them. The germline V gene encodes CDR1 SGHKS and CDR2 YYEKEE (reference sequence). CDR3 residues: CASSLGGDRTYNEQFF. The CDR3 bases are TGTGCCAGCAGCTTGGGAGGTGACAGGACCTACAATGAGCAGTTCTTC.

This clonotype was seen a few times. The chain carries TRBV19 and TRBJ2-1; the D is unclear. CDR1 LNHDA and CDR2 SQIVND come from the germline V gene (reference sequence). This CDR3 has 20 amino acids. V lost 1 base and J lost 4, with 26 bases in between. This chain's CDR3 is CASSIVFSNTDINMYNEQFF. The CDR3 DNA follows: TGTGCCAGTAGTATAGTCTTCTCCAATACCGATATCAACATGTACAATGAGCAGTTCTTC.

This clonotype was picked up a small number of times. The J gene is TRBJ2-3, the V gene TRBV20-1; TRBD1 aligns across 9 bases. V lost 3 bases, J lost 3 bases, and 4 bases stayed unmatched. Per the germline V gene, CDR1 is DFQATT and CDR2 is SNEGSKA (reference sequence). CDR3 length: 14 amino acids. Written as DNA, the CDR3 is TGCAGTGCTAGTCACAGGGGGCGGACAGATACGCAGTATTTT. Amino acid sequence: CSASHRGRTDTQYF.

This clonotype was recorded many times. The V and J genes are TRBV7-3 and TRBJ2-3; TRBD2 matches 10 bases. Trimming took 3 bases from V and 3 from J; bases not matched to a gene: 3. The CDR3 length is 15 residues. Germline CDR1 and CDR2: SGHTA and FQGTGA. CDR3 in DNA: TGTGCCAGCAGCTTCGGACTAGCGGTGACAGATACGCAGTATTTT. Amino acid sequence: CASSFGLAVTDTQYF.

The chain couples TRBV27 to TRBJ2-1; 10 bases fit TRBD2. Germline V gene data show CDR1 as MNHEY and CDR2 as SMNVEV (reference sequence). This CDR3 is built from 15 residues. V dropped 5 bases and J dropped 6; count of bases not matched to a gene: 7. The CDR3 loop is CASSLAGANFNEQFF. As DNA, the CDR3 is TGTGCCAGCAGTCTAGCGGGGGCGAATTTCAATGAGCAGTTCTTC.

V and J are TRBV3-1 and TRBJ2-7; 7 nucleotides agree with TRBD2. Trimming removed 4 bases from V and 2 bases from J; junction bases left unmatched: 11. This CDR3 has 16 amino acids. The germline V gene has CDR1 LGHDT and CDR2 YNNKEL (reference sequence). This chain's CDR3 is CASSPRAPAGTYEQYF. DNA of the CDR3: TGTGCCAGCAGCCCCCGGGCACCAGCGGGGACCTACGAGCAGTACTTC.

The rearrangement uses TRBV2 and TRBJ1-6, with unresolved D. With 4 bases removed from V and 5 bases from J, the gap between germline ends came to 18 bases. This CDR3 comprises 17 residues. In germline, CDR1 is SNHLY, CDR2 FYNNEI. CDR3 sequence: CASSVEGGLGNNSPLHF. DNA for the CDR3: TGTGCCAGCAGTGTCGAGGGTGGGTTGGGGAATAATTCACCCCTCCACTTT.

This clonotype was seen at least ten times. The chain employs TRBV7-2 and TRBJ1-5; no reliable D call. The CDR3 consists of 13 residues. Per germline, CDR1 SGHTA and CDR2 FQGNSA. V gave up 7 bases and J gave up 3 bases, with 10 bases separating them. The CDR3 loop is CASTEDPNQPQHF. The CDR3 DNA sequence: TGTGCCAGCACCGAAGACCCCAATCAGCCCCAGCATTTT.